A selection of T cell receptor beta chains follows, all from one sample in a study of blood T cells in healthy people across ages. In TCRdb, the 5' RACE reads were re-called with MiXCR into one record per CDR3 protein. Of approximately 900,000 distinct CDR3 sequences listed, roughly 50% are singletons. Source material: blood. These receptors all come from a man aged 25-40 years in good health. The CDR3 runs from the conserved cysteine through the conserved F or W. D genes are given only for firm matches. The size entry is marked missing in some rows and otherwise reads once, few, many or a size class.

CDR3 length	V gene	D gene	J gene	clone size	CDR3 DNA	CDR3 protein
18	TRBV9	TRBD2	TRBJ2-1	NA	TGTGCCAGCAGCTCCACTCTGACTAGCGCGAGCTCCTACAATGAGCAGTTCTTC	CASSSTLTSASSYNEQFF
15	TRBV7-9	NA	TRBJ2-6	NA	TGTGCCAGCAGCGTAAGGGGGACTGGGGCCAACGTCCTGACTTTC	CASSVRGTGANVLTF
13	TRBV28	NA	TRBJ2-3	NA	TGTGCCAGCAGGGGTCTAGCGCGGGATACGCAGTATTTT	CASRGLARDTQYF
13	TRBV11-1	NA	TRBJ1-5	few	TGTGCCAGCAGCTTAAAGTTTGATCAGCCCCAGCATTTT	CASSLKFDQPQHF
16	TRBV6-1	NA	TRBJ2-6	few	TGTGCCAGCAGTCTCAACCGGCTCACTGGGGCCAACGTCCTGACTTTC	CASSLNRLTGANVLTF
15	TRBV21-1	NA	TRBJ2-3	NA	TGTGCCAGCTACCTCTCGGGGCGAGGCACAGATACGCAGTATTTT	CASYLSGRGTDTQYF
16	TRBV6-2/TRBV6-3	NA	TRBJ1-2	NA	TGTGCCAGCAGTTACTTCGAGGAGGGGGTCCCTTATGGCTACACCTTC	CASSYFEEGVPYGYTF
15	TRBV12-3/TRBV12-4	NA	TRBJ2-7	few	TGTGCCAGCAGTTTATACCGGGACTTCTCCTACGAGCAGTACTTC	CASSLYRDFSYEQYF
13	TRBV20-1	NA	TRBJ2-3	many	TGCAGTGCTAGAGTCACAGGGCCGTATACGCAGTATTTT	CSARVTGPYTQYF
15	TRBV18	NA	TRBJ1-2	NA	TGTGCCAGCTCACCCTCCCCCCCGGGAAACTATGGCTACACCTTC	CASSPSPPGNYGYTF
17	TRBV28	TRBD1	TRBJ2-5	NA	TGTGCCAGCAGTTTCCGGGACAGGGGAGGGTACCAAGAGACCCAGTACTTC	CASSFRDRGGYQETQYF
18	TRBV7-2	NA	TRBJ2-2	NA	TGTGCCAGCAGCCCCCACCTTGGGATGACGCTGAACACCGGGGAGCTGTTTTTT	CASSPHLGMTLNTGELFF
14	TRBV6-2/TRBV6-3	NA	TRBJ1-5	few	TGTGCCAGCGGAGGGGTTGGGGACACTCAGCCCCAGCATTTT	CASGGVGDTQPQHF
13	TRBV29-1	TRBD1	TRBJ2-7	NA	TGCAGCGTTCCTATAGACGACAGGGCCGAGCAGTACTTC	CSVPIDDRAEQYF
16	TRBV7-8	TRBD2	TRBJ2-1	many	TGTGCCAGCAGCTTGGTAGCGGGGGGGCGCTTCAATGAGCAGTTCTTC	CASSLVAGGRFNEQFF
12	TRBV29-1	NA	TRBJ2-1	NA	TGCAGCGTTGAAACTCTGGACAATGAGCAGTTCTTC	CSVETLDNEQFF
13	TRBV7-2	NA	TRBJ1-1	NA	TGTGCCAGCAGCTTAACTCGGGACCGTGAAGCTTTCTTT	CASSLTRDREAFF
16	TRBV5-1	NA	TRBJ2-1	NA	TGCGCCAGCAGCTTGGGTCCGGCGGACTCCTACAATGAGCAGTTCTTC	CASSLGPADSYNEQFF
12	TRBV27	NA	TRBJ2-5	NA	TGTGCCAGTGGAGAGAGGTATCAGACCCAGTACTTC	CASGERYQTQYF
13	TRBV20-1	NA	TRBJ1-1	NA	TGCAGTGCTAGACCGATTGACACCTATGAAGCTTTCTTT	CSARPIDTYEAFF
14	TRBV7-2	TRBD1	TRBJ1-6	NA	TGTGCCAGCAGCGCGACAGGGGGGGGGTCACCCCTCCACTTT	CASSATGGGSPLHF
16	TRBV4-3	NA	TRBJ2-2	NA	TGCGCCAGCAGCCAAGAGGGGGTAAAGAACACCGGGGAGCTGTTTTTT	CASSQEGVKNTGELFF
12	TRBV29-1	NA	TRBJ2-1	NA	TGCAGCGTTGAAGATATGCTGGGTAAGCAGTTATTC	CSVEDMLGKQLF
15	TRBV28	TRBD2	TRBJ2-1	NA	TGTGCCAGCAGCCGACTAGCGGGGGGTATTAATGAGCAGTTCTTC	CASSRLAGGINEQFF
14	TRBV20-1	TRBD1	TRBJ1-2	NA	TGCAGTGCTGGTAGACAGGGTTCGGACTATGGCTACACCTTC	CSAGRQGSDYGYTF
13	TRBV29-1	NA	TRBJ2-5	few	TGCAGCGTTGAGGGCTGGGCCCAAGAGACCCAGTACTTC	CSVEGWAQETQYF
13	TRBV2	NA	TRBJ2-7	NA	TGTGCCAGCAGACTCGGGGACTCCTACGAGCAGTACTTC	CASRLGDSYEQYF
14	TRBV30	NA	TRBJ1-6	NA	TGTGCCTGGAGTGCTGGGGGCTATAATTCACCCCTCCACTTT	CAWSAGGYNSPLHF
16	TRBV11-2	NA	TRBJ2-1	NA	TGTGCCAGCAGCTTTGGTCGGCAGGGCGATTGGAATGAGCAGTTCTTC	CASSFGRQGDWNEQFF
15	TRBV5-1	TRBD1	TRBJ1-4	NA	TGCGCCAGCAGCCCGACAGGGGGCCCTAATGAAAAACTGTTTTTT	CASSPTGGPNEKLFF
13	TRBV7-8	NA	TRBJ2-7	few	TGTGCCAGCACCCCTCGATGGGCTAACGAGCAGTACTTC	CASTPRWANEQYF
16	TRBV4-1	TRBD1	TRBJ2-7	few	TGCGCCAGCAGCCAAGACGGGACAGGGAGCTCCTACGAGCAGTACTTC	CASSQDGTGSSYEQYF
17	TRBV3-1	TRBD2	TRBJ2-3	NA	TGTGCCAGCAGCCGGACGTGGACTAGCGGGGGCACAGATACGCAGTATTTT	CASSRTWTSGGTDTQYF
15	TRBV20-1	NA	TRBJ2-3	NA	TGCAGTGCTAGTTTTGTGGGCAGGGTCACAGATACGCAGTATTTT	CSASFVGRVTDTQYF
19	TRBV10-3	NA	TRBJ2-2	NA	TGTGCCATCAGTGAGTTTACCTATAACAGGGAAGGTCACACCGGGGAGCTGTTTTTT	CAISEFTYNREGHTGELFF
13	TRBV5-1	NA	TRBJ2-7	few	TGCGCCAGCAGTTCGACAGCACAGACCGAGCAGTACTTC	CASSSTAQTEQYF
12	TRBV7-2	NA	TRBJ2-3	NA	TGTGCCAGCAGCCCACAGGGACATACGCAGTATTTT	CASSPQGHTQYF
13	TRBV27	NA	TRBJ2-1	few	TGTGCCAGCAGTTTACTGGCCAACAATGAGCAGTTCTTC	CASSLLANNEQFF
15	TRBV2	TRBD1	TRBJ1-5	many	TGTGCCAGCAGTACGACAGGGGGGAGCAATCAGCCCCAGCATTTT	CASSTTGGSNQPQHF
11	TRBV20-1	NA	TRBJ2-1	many	TGCAGTGCCCCAGATAACAGTGAGCAGTTCTTC	CSAPDNSEQFF
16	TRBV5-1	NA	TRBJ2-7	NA	TGCGCCAGCAGTACCGGGCCAGGGGTTAGCTCCTACGAGCAGTACTTC	CASSTGPGVSSYEQYF
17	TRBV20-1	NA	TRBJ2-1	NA	TGCAGTGCTAGCGCCGTAGGGCGAGACCTCTCCTACAATGAGCAGTTCTTC	CSASAVGRDLSYNEQFF
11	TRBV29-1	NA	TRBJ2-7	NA	TGCAGCGTTGATACAGGAGAGGAGCAGTACTTC	CSVDTGEEQYF
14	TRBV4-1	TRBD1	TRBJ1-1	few	TGCGCCAGCAGACCTGGACAGGGGAACACTGAAGCTTTCTTT	CASRPGQGNTEAFF
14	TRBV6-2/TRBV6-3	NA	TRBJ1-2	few	TGTGCCAGCTATAACTGGCAGCCCAACTATGGCTACACCTTC	CASYNWQPNYGYTF
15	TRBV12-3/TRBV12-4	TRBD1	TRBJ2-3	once	TGTGTCAGCAGTTTTAGGGGGCTGAACACAGATACGCAGTATTTT	CVSSFRGLNTDTQYF
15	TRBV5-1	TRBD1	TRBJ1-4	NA	TGCGCCAGCAAACCGGGGACAGGGAATGGTGAAAAACTGTTTTTT	CASKPGTGNGEKLFF
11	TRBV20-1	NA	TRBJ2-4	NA	TGCAGTGCCCCAGAGAGATTCGGGCAGTACTTC	CSAPERFGQYF
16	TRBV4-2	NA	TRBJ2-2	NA	TGTGCCGGCACCTCAGTGGGAGACAGAAACACCGGGGAGCTGTTTTTT	CAGTSVGDRNTGELFF
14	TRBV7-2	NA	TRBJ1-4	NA	TGTGCCAGCAGCTTCCGACAGAGTAATGAAAAACTGTTTTTT	CASSFRQSNEKLFF
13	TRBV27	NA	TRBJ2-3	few	TGTGCCAGCAGTTTCCGACGCACAGATACGCAGTATTTT	CASSFRRTDTQYF
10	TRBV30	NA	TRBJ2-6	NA	TGTGCCTGGATGACCAACGTCCTGACTTTC	CAWMTNVLTF
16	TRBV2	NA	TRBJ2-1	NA	TGTGCCAGCAGGGAACAGGGGAGGATGTCCTACAATGAGCAGTTCTTC	CASREQGRMSYNEQFF
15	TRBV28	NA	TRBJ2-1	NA	TGTGCCAGCAGCGATCAGGTTTTTTCCTACAATGAGCAGTTCTTC	CASSDQVFSYNEQFF
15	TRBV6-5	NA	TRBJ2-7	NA	TGTGCCAGCAGTTGGAACCTTGGGGCCGACTACGAGCAGTACTTC	CASSWNLGADYEQYF